These 29 T cell receptor beta chains came from one sample sequenced in a study of tumor-infiltrating lymphocytes in primary liver carcinoma. Blood RNA originated from unsorted whole blood, with germline DNA additionally extracted. The authors made TCR beta cDNA from roughly 480 ng total RNA with a constant-region primer. The TCR beta library was amplified through three nested multiplex PCR rounds in a modified ARM-PCR procedure. Two initial PCR rounds of about 11 cycles each paired TRBV1-TRBV30 forward primers with a C-beta reverse primer. TCRdb processed the multiplex PCR reads anew with MiXCR; each CDR3 protein has one entry. The sample contains fewer than 400,000 distinct CDR3 sequences, 65% of which appear only once. The sample was peripheral blood. All receptors derive from a man in his forties or fifties with primary liver carcinoma and hepatitis B virus infection.

This clonotype has a handful of counts. A much larger clonotype is one base distant, so this may be a read error. This sequence joins TRBV4-3 and TRBJ2-3; D remains ambiguous. CDR3 length: 13 amino acids. CDR1 LGHNA and CDR2 YSLEER come from the germline V gene. Trimming cost V 0 bases and J 5 bases, with 6 bases left between them. For the CDR3, the DNA is TGCGCCAGCAGCCAAGATGAGCAAGATACGCAGTATTTT. Protein product: CASSQDEQDTQYF.

This clonotype has only a few counts. Written as DNA, the CDR3 is TGTGCCAGCGCACCGTGGACACCCTTGGACCATTCACCCCTCCACTTT. Encoded protein: CASAPWTPLDHSPLHF. The rearrangement joins TRBV6-2 or TRBV6-3 to TRBJ1-6; D is possibly TRBD1 (5 bases). Trimming took 8 bases from V and 8 from J, leaving 22 bases between them. The CDR3 totals 16 residues. CDR1 is MNHEY, CDR2 SVGEGT, per germline.

CDR3 DNA sequence: TGTGCCAGCAGCGTAGATCGGTTTTACGCGAACACCGGGGAGCTGTTTTTT. Protein product: CASSVDRFYANTGELFF. The chain links TRBV9 to TRBJ2-2; D not certain. The CDR3 contains 17 residues. V gave up 0 bases and J gave up 0 bases, with 12 bases separating them. Per the germline V gene, CDR1 is SGDLS and CDR2 is YYNGEE. Drawing the rest from reference TRBV9 and TRBJ2-2, the complete variable domain is DSGVTQTPKHLITATGQRVTLRCSPRSGDLSVYWYQQSLDQGLQFLIQYYNGEERAKGNILERFSAQQFPDLHSELNLSSLELGDSALYFCASSVDRFYANTGELFFGEGSRLTVL.

Details on this clonotype: A much larger clone lies a single base off, so this may be a read error. The genes are TRBV6-1 and TRBJ1-2; D is unresolved. Trimming took 6 bases from V and 4 from J, leaving 12 bases between them. This CDR3 has 13 amino acids. Germline loops: CDR1 MNHNS, CDR2 SASEGT. CDR3 DNA sequence: TGTGCCAGCAGGCAGGATCCGGGCTATGGCTACACCTTC. Its protein product is CASRQDPGYGYTF.

Concerning this clonotype itself: A much larger clone differs by one base, so this may be a read error. This sequence joins TRBV4-2 and TRBJ2-1; 10 bases align to TRBD2. V was pared by 4 bases and J by 6 bases, with 9 bases of the junction left unmatched. CDR3 length equals 16 residues. CDR1 and CDR2 from the germline V gene are LGHNA and YNFKEQ. The CDR3 nucleotides read TGTGCCAGCAGCCCAGCAGCTAGCGGGAGTCTCAATGAGCAGTTCTTC. This encodes CASSPAASGSLNEQFF.

For this clonotype: This sequence may be a read error, since a much larger clone differs from it by one base. The genes are TRBV6-2 or TRBV6-3 and TRBJ1-1; D gene unclear. The CDR3 extends over 14 amino acids. V was clipped by 5 bases and J by 4 bases, with 14 bases between them. CDR1 and CDR2 from the germline V gene are MNHEY and SVGEGT. The CDR3 reads CASSHREATTEAFF. The DNA of the CDR3 is TGTGCCAGCAGTCATCGTGAGGCCACCACTGAAGCTTTCTTT.

The chain employs TRBV11-3 and TRBJ2-1, with D unclear. The CDR3 spans 14 residues. The V and J ends lost 10 bases and 10 bases respectively, with 23 bases between them. Germline CDR1 and CDR2: SGHNT and YENEEA. The CDR3 here is CANSLDWMGGEQFF. The CDR3 bases are TGTGCCAATAGCTTAGATTGGATGGGTGGGGAGCAGTTCTTC.

This clonotype has ten or more counts. V gene TRBV6-5 combines with J gene TRBJ2-5; TRBD2 aligns across 7 bases. Trimming removed 11 bases from V and 4 bases from J; junction bases left unmatched: 19. This CDR3 has 16 amino acids. Germline-derived CDR1 and CDR2 are MNHEY and SVGAGI. CDR3 sequence: CAPASGAGGRSETQYF. The CDR3 coding sequence is TGTGCCCCCGCGAGTGGTGCGGGCGGGAGATCAGAGACCCAGTACTTC.

Note on this clonotype: An end of the junction does not agree with germline; a read error may underlie this. The CDR3, as DNA: TGTGACAGCAGCACCCCATACAGGAACGGCGAGCAGTTCTTC. This encodes CDSSTPYRNGEQFF. The chain uses TRBV6-5 and TRBJ2-1, with D possibly being TRBD1 (5 bases). This CDR3 region has 14 residues. Germline lookup yields CDR1 MNHEY and CDR2 SVGAGI.

This clonotype was detected ten times or more. The chain couples TRBV5-4 to TRBJ2-2; tentatively, D is TRBD1 or TRBD2 (5 bases each). Trimming stripped 5 bases from V and 2 bases from J, with 13 bases between. Germline CDR1 SGHNT, CDR2 YYREEE (reference sequence). CDR3 size: 15 residues. CDR3 sequence: CASSPGTGNTGELFF. CDR3 DNA: TGTGCCAGCAGTCCCGGGACGGGTAACACCGGGGAGCTGTTTTTT.

V and J are TRBV6-5 and TRBJ1-1; 12 bases fit TRBD1. Looked up from germline, CDR1 is MNHEY and CDR2 is SVGAGI. Trimming at V came to 9 bases and at J to 9 bases, leaving 8 bases not matched to a gene. The CDR3 has 13 amino acids. In nucleotides, the CDR3 is TGTGCCAGTAATTACAGGGACAGGGGGCAAGCTTTCTTT. As protein: CASNYRDRGQAFF.

This clonotype was detected ten times or more. This chain joins TRBV13 and TRBJ2-5, with 11 bases lining up with TRBD2. The CDR3 runs to 16 residues. V dropped 5 bases and J dropped 1; count of bases not matched to a gene: 6. Germline CDR1 reads PRHDT; CDR2 reads FYEKMQ (reference sequence). CDR3 bases: TGTGCCAGCAGCCCCCCCGGGACTAGCGGCCAAGAGACCCAGTACTTC. Translating gives CASSPPGTSGQETQYF.

As regards this clonotype: This may stem from a read error, because a much larger clone lies one nucleotide away. V and J are TRBV6-2 or TRBV6-3 and TRBJ2-3; perhaps D is TRBD1 or TRBD2 (5 bases each). CDR3 length equals 14 residues. Germline V lookup: CDR1 MNHEY, CDR2 SVGEGT. V was shortened by 7 bases and J by 2 bases, with 13 bases between the two germline ends. The CDR3 spells CASTLAGNTDTQYF. The CDR3 DNA reads as TGTGCCAGCACTCTAGCAGGGAACACAGATACGCAGTATTTT.

This clonotype occurred a few times. At one boundary the junction diverges from the germline segment, which might be a read error. The gene calls are TRBV5-5 and TRBJ1-4, with D possibly TRBD1 on 6 matching bases. The length of the CDR3 is 15 residues. The germline CDR1 and CDR2 sequences are SGHKS and YYEKEE (reference sequence). The CDR3 region is CVSSLSPGAGEKLFF. The CDR3 bases are TGTGTCAGCAGCTTGAGCCCGGGGGCGGGTGAAAAACTGTTTTTT. The full variable domain, rest sourced from reference TRBV5-5 and TRBJ1-4, is DAGVTQSPTHLIKTRGQQVTLRCSPISGHKSVSWYQQVLGQGPQFIFQYYEKEERGRGNFPDRFSARQFPNYSSELNVNALLLGDSALYLCVSSLSPGAGEKLFFGSGTQLSVL.

For this clonotype: A much larger clone lies one base from this, so it may be a read error. The chain is built from TRBV5-5 and TRBJ2-1; 9 nucleotides line up with TRBD2. This CDR3 is built from 15 residues. Per the germline V gene, CDR1 is SGHKS and CDR2 is YYEKEE (reference sequence). The CDR3 spells CASSPGLAVYNEQIF. Written as DNA, the CDR3 is TGTGCCAGCAGCCCGGGACTAGCCGTTTACAATGAGCAGATCTTC.

This chain uses TRBV5-1 with TRBJ2-7, with TRBD2 matching 10 bases. Germline loops: CDR1 SGHRS, CDR2 YFSETQ. With V trimmed by 5 bases and J by 4 bases, 3 bases remained unmatched. This CDR3 is built from 13 residues. CDR3 region: CASRVAGGYEQYF. The CDR3 DNA reads as TGCGCCAGCAGAGTAGCGGGAGGTTACGAGCAGTACTTC.

About this clonotype itself: Just one base apart from a much larger clone, this may be a read error. This sequence joins TRBV6-1 and TRBJ2-5, with 7 bases matching TRBD1. The CDR3 length is 16 residues. CDR1 and CDR2 (germline): MNHNS, SASEGT. The CDR3: CVSSVAAGQAQETQYF. In nucleotides, the CDR3 is TGTGTCAGCAGTGTGGCGGCTGGACAGGCCCAAGAGACCCAGTACTTC.

A remark on this clonotype: One end of the junction varies from germline; a read error may be responsible. The chain recombines TRBV12-3 or TRBV12-4 with TRBJ2-7, with no clear D. This CDR3 is built from 14 residues. The CDR3 sequence: CASSLVDSSYEQCF. As DNA, the CDR3 is TGTGCCAGCAGTTTAGTCGACTCCAGCTACGAGCAGTGCTTC.

This clonotype was recorded once. This chain joins TRBV11-2 and TRBJ2-1; the D gene is possibly TRBD2 (6 bases). Germline V gives CDR1 SGHAT, CDR2 FQNNGV. This CDR3 is built from 15 residues. In nucleotides, the CDR3 is TGTGTCAGTAGCTTGCCCCAGCGGGCACTCAATGAGCAGTTCTTC. Translated, it gives CVSSLPQRALNEQFF. Full variable domain (outside the CDR3, taken from reference TRBV11-2 and TRBJ2-1): EAGVAQSPRYKIIEKRQSVAFWCNPISGHATLYWYQQILGQGPKLLIQFQNNGVVDDSQLPKDRFSAERLKGVDSTLKIQPAKLEDSAVYLCVSSLPQRALNEQFFGPGTRLTVL.

This sequence joins TRBV6-1 and TRBJ1-1; tentatively, D is TRBD1 (5 bases). CDR1 is MNHNS and CDR2 is SASEGT in the germline V gene. Deletions cut 5 bases from V and 4 bases from J, with 14 bases between. The CDR3 runs 14 residues. The CDR3 reads CASSSLGTFTEAFF. For the CDR3, the DNA is TGTGCCAGCAGTTCGCTGGGGACGTTCACTGAAGCTTTCTTT.

The V call is TRBV11-2, the J call TRBJ1-4; D unclear. The CDR3 extends over 15 amino acids. Germline V gene lookup returns CDR1 SGHAT and CDR2 FQNNGV. Trimming cost V 2 bases and J 2 bases, with 9 bases left between them. In DNA form, the CDR3 reads TGTGCCAGCAGCTTAAGGAGTGCGACTAATGAAAAACTGTTTTTT. Translated, it gives CASSLRSATNEKLFF.

Turning to this clonotype: With a much larger clone just one base away, this may be a read error. V and J are TRBV12-3 or TRBV12-4 and TRBJ2-3; 8 bases agree with TRBD1. The CDR3 covers 15 residues. CDR3 residues: CATSPDRVSTDTQYF. The CDR3 region has the DNA TGTGCCACCAGTCCGGACAGGGTTAGCACAGATACGCAGTATTTT.

Of note for this clonotype: This could be a read error, since a much larger clone is one nucleotide away. The CDR3 does not end in the conserved phenylalanine or tryptophan, so this is likely a read error. The chain links TRBV10-3 to TRBJ2-1; the match to TRBD2 covers 8 bases. Germline CDR1 reads ENHRY; CDR2 reads SYGVKD. J gave up 2 bases and V 6 bases, and 6 bases lay outside the gene matches. This CDR3 is 15 amino acids long. This CDR3 reads CAIRNGSGTYNEQFL. CDR3 coding DNA: TGTGCCATCAGGAACGGTAGCGGGACCTACAATGAGCAGTTCCTC.

This clonotype was detected a few times. The genes are TRBV5-4 and TRBJ2-1; perhaps D is TRBD1 or TRBD2 (6 bases each). The V end was cut by 1 base, the J end by 15 bases, with 14 bases between. Looked up from germline, CDR1 is SGHNT and CDR2 is YYREEE (reference sequence). The CDR3 contains 12 residues. In DNA, the CDR3 is TGTGCCAGCAGCTTGACGGAGGGGGATCCGTTCTTC. Residues: CASSLTEGDPFF.

In its sample, this clonotype was seen once. The chain has TRBV5-6 and TRBJ1-5; D is uncertain. Per the germline V gene, CDR1 is SGHDT and CDR2 is YYEEEE. V lost 4 bases to trimming and J lost 4 bases, with 6 bases between them. The CDR3 has 12 residues. CDR3 bases: TGTGCCAGCAGCATGGTGAATCAGCCCCAGCATTTT. This codes for CASSMVNQPQHF.

With respect to this clonotype: This may be a read error: a much more frequent sequence differs by one nucleotide. This chain joins TRBV6-2 or TRBV6-3 and TRBJ2-7; 7 nucleotides line up with TRBD2. The CDR3 has 16 residues. The V gene's germline CDR1 is MNHEY and CDR2 SVGEGT. The CDR3 DNA is TGTGCCAGCAGTTCATCCCCTAGCGGACACTACTACGCGCAGTACTTC. It yields the protein CASSSSPSGHYYAQYF.

The chain employs TRBV5-4 and TRBJ2-7; 13 nucleotides agree with TRBD2. Per germline, CDR1 SGHNT and CDR2 YYREEE (reference sequence). V shed 0 bases, J shed 4 bases, and the junction held 7 bases outside the gene matches. The CDR3 has 17 residues. The CDR3 sequence is CASSLEAGTSGTYEQYF. The CDR3 DNA is TGTGCCAGCAGCTTGGAGGCTGGGACTAGCGGGACATACGAGCAGTACTTC.

This clonotype showed up just once. Germline and junction disagree at one end, which may indicate a read error. The rearrangement links TRBV4-2 to TRBJ1-1; a possible D gene is TRBD1 (5 bases). CDR3 length equals 14 residues. CDR1 and CDR2 (germline): LGHNA, YNFKEQ. The CDR3 loop reads CVSSRDQGNTEAFF. The CDR3 DNA sequence: TGTGTCAGCAGCCGAGATCAGGGGAACACTGAAGCTTTCTTT.

Turning to this clonotype: A much larger clone is a single base away; this may be a read error. The chain employs TRBV4-2 and TRBJ1-2; D is ambiguous. In germline, CDR1 is LGHNA, CDR2 YNFKEQ. The germline V and J ends were trimmed by 1 base and 4 bases, with 13 bases remaining between them. The CDR3 is 15 amino acids. This chain's CDR3 is CASSQGEGFLYGYTF. For the CDR3, the DNA is TGTGCCAGCAGCCAAGGAGAGGGATTTCTCTATGGCTACACCTTC.